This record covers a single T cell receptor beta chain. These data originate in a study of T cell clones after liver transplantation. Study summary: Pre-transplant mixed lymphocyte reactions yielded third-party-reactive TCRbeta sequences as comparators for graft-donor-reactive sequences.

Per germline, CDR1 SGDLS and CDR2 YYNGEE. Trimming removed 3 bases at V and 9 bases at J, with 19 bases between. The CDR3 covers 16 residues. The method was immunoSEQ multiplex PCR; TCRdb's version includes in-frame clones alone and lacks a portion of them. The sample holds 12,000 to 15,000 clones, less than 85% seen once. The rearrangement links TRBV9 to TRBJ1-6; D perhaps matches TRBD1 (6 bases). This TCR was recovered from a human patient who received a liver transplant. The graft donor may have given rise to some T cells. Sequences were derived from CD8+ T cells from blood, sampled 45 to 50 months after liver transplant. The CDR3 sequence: CASSAHWNQGFSPLHF. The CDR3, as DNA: TGTGCCAGCAGCGCTCACTGGAACCAGGGGTTTTCACCCCTCCACTTT. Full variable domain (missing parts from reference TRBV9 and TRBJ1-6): DSGVTQTPKHLITATGQRVTLRCSPRSGDLSVYWYQQSLDQGLQFLIQYYNGEERAKGNILERFSAQQFPDLHSELNLSSLELGDSALYFCASSAHWNQGFSPLHFGNGTRLTVT.